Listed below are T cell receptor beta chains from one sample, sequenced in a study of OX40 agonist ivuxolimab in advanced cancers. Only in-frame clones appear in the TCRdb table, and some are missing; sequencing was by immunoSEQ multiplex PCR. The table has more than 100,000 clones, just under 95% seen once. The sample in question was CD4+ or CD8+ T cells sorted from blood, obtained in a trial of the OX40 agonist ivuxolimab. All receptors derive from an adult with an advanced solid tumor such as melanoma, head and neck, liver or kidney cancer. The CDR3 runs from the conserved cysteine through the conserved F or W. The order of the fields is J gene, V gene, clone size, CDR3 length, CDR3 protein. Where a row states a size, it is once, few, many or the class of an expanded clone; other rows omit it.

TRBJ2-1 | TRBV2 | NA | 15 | CASSGTSGGLGEQFF
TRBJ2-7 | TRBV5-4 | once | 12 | CASSFLNYEQCF
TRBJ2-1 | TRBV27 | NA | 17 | CASIQGARLADYNEQFF
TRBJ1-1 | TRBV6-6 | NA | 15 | CASSLSGVMNTEAFF
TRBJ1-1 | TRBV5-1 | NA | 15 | CASSLGTGINTEAFF
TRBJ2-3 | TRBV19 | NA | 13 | CASNSYDADTQYF
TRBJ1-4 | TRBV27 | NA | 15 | CASSSSGVANEKLFF
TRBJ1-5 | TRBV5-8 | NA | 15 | CASSLFRISNQPQHF
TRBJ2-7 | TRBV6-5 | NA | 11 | CASTTEDEQYF
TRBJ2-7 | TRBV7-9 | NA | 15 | CASSKGQGVSYEQYF
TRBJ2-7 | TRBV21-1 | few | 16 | CASSKRQWGGNHEQYF
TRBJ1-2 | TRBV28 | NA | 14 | CASSLIQAAYGYTF
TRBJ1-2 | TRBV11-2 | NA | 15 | CASSSTSGENYGYTF
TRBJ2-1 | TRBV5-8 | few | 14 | CASSRQRLAGGKFF
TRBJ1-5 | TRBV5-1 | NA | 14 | CASSVTGGDQPQHF